This paragraph covers one T cell receptor (beta chain) sequence. The antigen is undetermined. The record originates from a study of glioma-infiltrating T cells. Study-level results: Only very few CDR3 sequences appeared in both tissue and blood.

Amplification of TCR alpha and beta CDR3 regions from RNA used iRepertoire nested multiplex PCR. One-step reverse transcription and amplification started from approximately 100-400 ng of tissue mRNA or PBMC total RNA. TCRdb called the multiplex PCR reads again in MiXCR, with one record for every CDR3 protein. Of around 140,000 distinct CDR3 sequences in the sample, roughly two fifths were seen once. Trimming cost V 2 bases and J 8 bases; bases outside gene matches: 8. CDR1 and CDR2 (germline): ENHRY, SYGVKD. The CDR3 is 16 residues long. Source material: glioma tissue, nonneoplastic brain tissue, or PBMCs (not recorded which). The chain combines TRBV10-3 with TRBJ2-1, with TRBD1 identical over 11 bases. This sequence originates from a human donor with low-grade glioma or glioblastoma, undergoing nonglioma brain surgery, or in good health (not recorded which). The CDR3 region is CAISEARTGGRDEQFF. CDR3 coding DNA: TGTGCCATCAGTGAGGCGAGGACAGGGGGCAGGGATGAGCAGTTCTTC.